The 5 T cell receptor beta chains presented below share a single source sample, sequenced in a study. TCRdb passed the 5' RACE reads through MiXCR, listing each CDR3 protein once. The sample holds about 40,000 distinct CDR3 sequences; 15% to 20% are singletons and the top ten take about 3%. Sequenced material: naive CD4+ T cells sorted from a lymph node. The subset denotes: naive CD4+ T cells, CD4+CD45RA+CD25-. The receptors shown here come from a female donor with breast cancer.

Notes on this clonotype: Mismatch with germline at one junction end may stem from a read error. This chain joins TRBV6-5 and TRBJ1-1; 9 positions match TRBD1. The CDR3 runs to 13 residues. Per germline, CDR1 MNHEY and CDR2 SVGAGI. The CDR3 reads CASSWDRDTEASF. The CDR3 nucleotides read TGTGCCAGCAGTTGGGACAGGGACACTGAAGCTTCCTTT.

In its sample, this clonotype was seen a few times. The chain recombines TRBV15 with TRBJ2-7; D may be TRBD1 (6 bases). The CDR3 covers 14 residues. From germline, CDR1 is LNHNV and CDR2 YYDKDF (reference sequence). With 0 bases removed from V and 7 bases from J, the gap between germline ends came to 13 bases. The CDR3 DNA follows: TGTGCCACCAGCAGAGATCGGGTTACAGGGGAGCAGTACTTC. Translation gives CATSRDRVTGEQYF.

This clonotype rates as medium-sized. The gene calls are TRBV6-5 and TRBJ2-7; possibly TRBD1 or TRBD2 for D (5 bases each). Germline-derived CDR1 and CDR2 are MNHEY and SVGAGI. This CDR3 contains 18 residues. V was shortened by 5 bases and J by 2 bases, with 25 bases between the two germline ends. The CDR3 bases are TGTGCCAGCAGTCTAACGGGACCGGTGGGGTCGGTGCCCTACGAGCAGTACTTC. Translated: CASSLTGPVGSVPYEQYF.

This clonotype was counted at least ten times. The chain employs TRBV19 and TRBJ1-1, with TRBD1 matching over 7 bases. J lost 8 bases, V lost 4 bases, and 1 base had no gene match. Germline CDR1 and CDR2: LNHDA and SQIVND (reference sequence). The CDR3 is 11 residues long. The CDR3 coding sequence is TGTGCCAGTAGTAAGACAGGGGAAGCTTTCTTT. As protein: CASSKTGEAFF.

The chain employs TRBV5-1 and TRBJ1-6; the match to TRBD1 covers 9 bases. This CDR3 region has 14 residues. V was pared by 4 bases and J by 7 bases, with 3 bases of the junction left unmatched. The germline V gene has CDR1 SGHRS and CDR2 YFSETQ. The CDR3 DNA follows: TGCGCCAGCAGCAGCGGACAGGGGAATTCACCCCTCCACTTT. It yields the protein CASSSGQGNSPLHF.